This T cell receptor (beta chain) was found in a study of cytomegalovirus exposure and HLA in healthy donors. General study points: For TCR beta chains, V- and J-gene trimming was later linked to a missense DCLRE1C variant. Among TCR beta chains of equal frequency, HLA-associated ones were more clonally expanded in a later analysis. CMV serostatus was the sole immune exposure data available.

Per the germline V gene, CDR1 is PRHDT and CDR2 is FYEKMQ (reference sequence). The CDR3 runs 17 residues. Losses at the gene ends were 2 bases for V and 7 bases for J; bases not matched to a gene: 11. Of note for this clone: Its specificity is unknown.

PCR used 60 Vbeta primers and 13 Jbeta primers. The method was immunoSEQ multiplex PCR; TCRdb's version includes in-frame clones alone and lacks a portion of them. Here the sample spans around 200,000 clones, 75% to 90% being singletons. This TCR was sampled from a woman aged 45-60 years in good health and CMV-seropositive. Sample: PBMCs. This chain connects TRBV13 to TRBJ1-4; 9 bases are a match to TRBD1. This chain's CDR3 is CASSLSPGQGDSEKLFF. CDR3 DNA sequence: TGTGCCAGCAGCTTATCACCGGGACAGGGTGACTCTGAAAAACTGTTTTTT.